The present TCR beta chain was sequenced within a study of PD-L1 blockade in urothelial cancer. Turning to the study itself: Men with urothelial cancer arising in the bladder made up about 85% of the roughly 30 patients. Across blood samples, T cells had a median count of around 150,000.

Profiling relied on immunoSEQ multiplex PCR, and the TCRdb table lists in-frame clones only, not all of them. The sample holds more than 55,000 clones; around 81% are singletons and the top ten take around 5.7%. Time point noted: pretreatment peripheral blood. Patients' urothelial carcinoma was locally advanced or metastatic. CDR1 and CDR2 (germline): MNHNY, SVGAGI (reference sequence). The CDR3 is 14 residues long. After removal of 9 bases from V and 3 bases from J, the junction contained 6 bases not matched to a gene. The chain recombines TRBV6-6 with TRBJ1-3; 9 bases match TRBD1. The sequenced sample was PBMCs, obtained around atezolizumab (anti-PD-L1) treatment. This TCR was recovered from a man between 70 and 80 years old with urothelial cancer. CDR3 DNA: TGTGCCAGTATGACGGGACAGGGTGGAAACACCATATATTTT. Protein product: CASMTGQGGNTIYF.